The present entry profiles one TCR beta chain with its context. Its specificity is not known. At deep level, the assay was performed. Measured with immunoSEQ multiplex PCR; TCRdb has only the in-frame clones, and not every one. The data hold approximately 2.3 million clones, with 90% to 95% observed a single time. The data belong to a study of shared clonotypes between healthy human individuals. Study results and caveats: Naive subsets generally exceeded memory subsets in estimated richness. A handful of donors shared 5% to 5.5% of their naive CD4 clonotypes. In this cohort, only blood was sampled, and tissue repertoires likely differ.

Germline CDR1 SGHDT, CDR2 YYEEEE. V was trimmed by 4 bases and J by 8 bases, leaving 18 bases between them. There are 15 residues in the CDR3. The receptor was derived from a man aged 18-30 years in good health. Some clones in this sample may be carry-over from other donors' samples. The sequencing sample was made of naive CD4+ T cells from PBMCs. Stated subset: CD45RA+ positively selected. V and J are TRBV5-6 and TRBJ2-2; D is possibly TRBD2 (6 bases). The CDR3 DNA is TGTGCCAGCAGCCCCGACAGCGGGCGTCCGGGGGAGCTGTTTTTT. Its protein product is CASSPDSGRPGELFF.